These 6 T cell receptor beta chains share one sample of origin, sequenced in a study of T cell repertoires in cytomegalovirus infection. These receptors lack a known antigen. TCRdb independently ran MiXCR on the reads; one entry per CDR3 protein. The sample includes approximately 990,000 distinct CDR3 sequences, 30% to 40% of them seen just once. This specimen consisted of cultured CD8+ T cells from PBMCs, obtained from culture after CMV antigen stimulation. These receptors were obtained from a human donor in good health (CMV status not recorded). Some clones in this sample may be carry-over from other donors' samples.

The chain links TRBV12-3 or TRBV12-4 to TRBJ1-5; D is perhaps TRBD1 (6 bases). The CDR3 covers 14 residues. The V end lost 4 bases, the J end lost 4 bases, and 11 bases lay between the germline ends. The CDR3 loop reads CASSYEGVNQPQHF. CDR3 DNA sequence: TGTGCCAGCAGTTACGAGGGGGTGAATCAGCCCCAGCATTTT.

On this clonotype itself: A much larger clone differs from this one at a single base, so this may be a read error. The chain couples TRBV7-4 to TRBJ2-1; D not resolved. The CDR3 is 12 residues long. CDR1 and CDR2 from the germline V gene are SGHVT and SQSDAQ. The chain's CDR3 is CVSSLNHNEQFF. The CDR3 DNA sequence: TGTGTCAGCAGCTTAAACCACAATGAGCAGTTCTTC.

This clonotype has more than one count but fewer than ten. The genes are TRBV7-9 and TRBJ2-1; perhaps TRBD1 as D (5 bases). This CDR3 is 12 amino acids long. Deletions cut 7 bases from V and 7 bases from J, with 11 bases between. Germline V gene lookup returns CDR1 SEHNR and CDR2 FQNEAQ (reference sequence). The CDR3 here is CASNPGRNEQFF. The DNA for the CDR3 is TGTGCCAGCAACCCAGGGCGGAATGAGCAGTTCTTC.

This clonotype was seen repeatedly, ten times or more. V and J are TRBV7-2 and TRBJ2-2; D is unclear. The CDR3 is 14 residues long. The V and J ends lost 2 bases and 4 bases respectively, with 8 bases between them. Per germline, CDR1 SGHTA and CDR2 FQGNSA. CDR3 residues: CASSLFLTTGELFF. The CDR3 nucleotides read TGTGCCAGCAGCTTATTTCTGACCACCGGGGAGCTGTTTTTT.

CDR3 region: CASLYGGGHQETQYF. CDR3 DNA sequence: TGTGCCAGCCTCTACGGGGGGGGCCATCAAGAGACCCAGTACTTC. The genes are TRBV7-6 and TRBJ2-5; TRBD2 aligns across 8 bases. This CDR3 spans 15 amino acids. The V gene's germline CDR1 is SGHVS and CDR2 FNYEAQ. V trimming: 8 bases; J trimming: 2 bases; junction bases outside the gene matches: 10.

This clonotype was observed a few times. The chain has TRBV7-4 and TRBJ1-5; D call uncertain. Trimming took 6 bases from V and 4 from J, leaving 10 bases between them. The CDR3 contains 13 residues. Germline CDR1 SGHVT, CDR2 SQSDAQ. The CDR3 DNA reads as TGTGCCAGCAGTTCGGCACTTAATCAGCCCCAGCATTTT. It translates to CASSSALNQPQHF.